These 13 T cell receptor beta chains originate from one sample sequenced in a study of T cells in Graves' hyperthyroidism and ophthalmopathy. TCR beta CDR3 regions were amplified from RNA transcripts. When the TCR CDR3 underwent first-round RT-PCR, the HTBI primer set was used. Using its own MiXCR run on the multiplex PCR reads, TCRdb lists one record per CDR3 protein. The table has around 690,000 distinct CDR3 sequences, around 16% seen once. Sequences were obtained from blood. All receptors come from a man aged 45 to 65 with Graves' hyperthyroidism.

This clonotype was seen a few times. The CDR3 region is CATTARKIAGGETQYF. CDR3 nucleotide sequence: TGTGCCACCACCGCTCGTAAGATAGCGGGAGGGGAGACCCAGTACTTC. This rearrangement joins TRBV15 to TRBJ2-5; 11 nucleotides agree with TRBD2. CDR1 is LNHNV and CDR2 is YYDKDF in the germline V gene (reference sequence). The CDR3 contains 16 residues. The trim removed 7 bases at V and 5 bases at J, leaving 12 bases unmatched.

The chain uses TRBV5-1 and TRBJ1-4; perhaps TRBD1 as D (5 bases). Trimming stripped 2 bases from V and 4 bases from J, with 12 bases between. The CDR3 totals 15 residues. Germline CDR1 and CDR2: SGHRS and YFSETQ. The CDR3 sequence is CASSLSGPFNEKLFF. CDR3 nucleotides: TGCGCCAGCAGCTTATCGGGACCGTTTAATGAAAAACTGTTTTTT.

This clonotype showed up many times. V usage is TRBV10-2 and J usage is TRBJ2-6, with TRBD1 matching over 8 bases. The CDR3 is 18 amino acids. The germline V gene has CDR1 WSHSY and CDR2 SAAADI. The V segment lost 8 bases and the J segment 4 bases; nucleotides outside the gene matches: 16. This chain's CDR3 is CASRFLTGTGSGANVLTF. CDR3 DNA: TGCGCCAGCCGGTTTCTCACGGGGACAGGTTCCGGGGCCAACGTCCTGACTTTC.

This clonotype came up a few times. The V gene is TRBV12-3 or TRBV12-4, the J gene TRBJ2-1, with 7 bases aligning to TRBD1. The CDR3 has 11 residues. Trimming at V came to 6 bases and at J to 10 bases, leaving 3 bases not matched to a gene. CDR3 nucleotide sequence: TGTGCCAGCAGCTACAGGGGAGAGCAGTTCTTC. Amino acids: CASSYRGEQFF.

The chain couples TRBV5-6 to TRBJ1-2, with a weak D call TRBD1 (5 bases). Germline CDR1 is SGHDT and CDR2 is YYEEEE. This CDR3 region has 14 residues. The V end was cut by 2 bases, the J end by 6 bases, with 14 bases between. CDR3 bases: TGTGCCAGCAGCTTCCGGGACTCGAGGAATGGCTACACCTTC. This encodes CASSFRDSRNGYTF.

The chain combines TRBV20-1 with TRBJ2-1; D is possibly TRBD2 (7 bases). Germline lookup yields CDR1 DFQATT and CDR2 SNEGSKA (reference sequence). The CDR3 totals 17 residues. Trimming left V 1 base short and J 8 bases short, with 24 bases between. CDR3 sequence: CSARAPPSSRGGYEQFF. CDR3 DNA sequence: TGCAGTGCTAGAGCCCCCCCTTCTAGCAGGGGAGGGTATGAGCAGTTCTTC.

This clonotype was counted ten times or more. The chain recombines TRBV9 with TRBJ1-1; 7 bases agree with TRBD1. Looked up from germline, CDR1 is SGDLS and CDR2 is YYNGEE. CDR3 length equals 17 residues. Germline trimming cut 3 bases from V and 1 base from J; bases unmatched to any gene: 12. CDR3 sequence (DNA): TGTGCCAGCAGCGCTGTCGGGACAGTCGGTACGAACACTGAAGCTTTCTTT. The encoded protein is CASSAVGTVGTNTEAFF.

J is TRBJ1-1 and V is TRBV5-1, with D unclear. Per the germline V gene, CDR1 is SGHRS and CDR2 is YFSETQ. Trimming removed 0 bases at V and 9 bases at J, with 15 bases between. This CDR3 is 14 amino acids long. This CDR3 is CASSLEGGSIQAFF. The CDR3 DNA follows: TGCGCCAGCAGCTTGGAAGGAGGATCAATCCAAGCTTTCTTT.

V gene TRBV7-3 combines with J gene TRBJ2-1; 12 nucleotides match TRBD2. J was trimmed by 6 bases and V by 5 bases; bases with no gene match: 5. Germline-derived CDR1 and CDR2 are SGHTA and FQGTGA. This CDR3 is 15 amino acids long. In DNA, the CDR3 is TGTGCCAGCAGCCGACTAGCGGGAGTTAGCAATGAGCAGTTCTTC. Protein product: CASSRLAGVSNEQFF. The whole variable domain, remainder taken from reference TRBV7-3 and TRBJ2-1, is GAGVSQTPSNKVTEKGKYVELRCDPISGHTALYWYRQSLGQGPEFLIYFQGTGAADDSGLPNDRFFAVRPEGSVSTLKIQRTERGDSAVYLCASSRLAGVSNEQFFGPGTRLTVL.

This chain uses TRBV28 with TRBJ1-5, with 10 positions matching TRBD1. V lost 10 bases and J lost 6; bases outside the gene matches: 6. The CDR3 is made up of 13 amino acids. Germline CDR1 and CDR2: MDHEN and SYDVKM. Here the CDR3 reads CATGGQGLQPQHF. CDR3 bases: TGTGCCACAGGGGGACAGGGGCTTCAGCCCCAGCATTTT.

The sample holds many counts of this clonotype. The chain carries TRBV11-2 and TRBJ1-5, with a tentative D call TRBD1 (5 bases). The CDR3 covers 14 residues. Germline CDR1 SGHAT, CDR2 FQNNGV. Trimming shortened V by 0 bases and J by 4 bases, and 7 bases separated the two germline ends. This CDR3 reads CASSLDWTNQPQHF. CDR3 coding DNA: TGTGCCAGCAGCTTAGATTGGACAAATCAGCCCCAGCATTTT.

This clonotype showed up many times. V is TRBV30 and J is TRBJ1-5; 8 bases map to TRBD1. CDR3 length equals 15 residues. V shed 3 bases, J shed 7 bases, and the junction held 11 bases outside the gene matches. The germline V gene has CDR1 GTSNPN and CDR2 SVGIG (reference sequence). The CDR3 region has the DNA TGTGCCTGGAGCGGACAGGGAGGCCCGGGGCAGCCCCAGCATTTT. This translates into CAWSGQGGPGQPQHF.

In this sample, this clonotype turned up many times. The rearrangement uses TRBV7-2 and TRBJ2-1, with D uncertain. Germline loops: CDR1 SGHTA, CDR2 FQGNSA. The V end was cut by 3 bases, the J end by 4 bases, with 4 bases between. The CDR3 has 12 amino acids. CDR3 sequence: CASSFRYNEQFF. DNA of the CDR3: TGTGCCAGCAGCTTTCGTTACAATGAGCAGTTCTTC.